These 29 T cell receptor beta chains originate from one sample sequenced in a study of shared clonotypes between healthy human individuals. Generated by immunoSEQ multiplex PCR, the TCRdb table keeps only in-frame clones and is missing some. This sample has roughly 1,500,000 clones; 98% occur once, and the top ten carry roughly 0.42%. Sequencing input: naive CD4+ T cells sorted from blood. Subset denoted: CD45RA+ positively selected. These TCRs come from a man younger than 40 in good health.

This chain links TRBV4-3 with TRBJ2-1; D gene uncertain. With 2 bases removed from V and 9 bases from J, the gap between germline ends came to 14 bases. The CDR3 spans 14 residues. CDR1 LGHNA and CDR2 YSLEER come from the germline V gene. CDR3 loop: CASSQPAGGGEQFF. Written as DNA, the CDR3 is TGCGCCAGCAGCCAACCGGCAGGCGGCGGTGAGCAGTTCTTC.

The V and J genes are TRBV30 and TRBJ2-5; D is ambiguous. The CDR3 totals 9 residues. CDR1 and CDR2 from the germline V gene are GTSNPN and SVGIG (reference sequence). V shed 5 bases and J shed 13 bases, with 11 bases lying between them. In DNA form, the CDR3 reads TGTGCCTGGGGACCCCGCCCGTACTTC. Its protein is CAWGPRPYF.

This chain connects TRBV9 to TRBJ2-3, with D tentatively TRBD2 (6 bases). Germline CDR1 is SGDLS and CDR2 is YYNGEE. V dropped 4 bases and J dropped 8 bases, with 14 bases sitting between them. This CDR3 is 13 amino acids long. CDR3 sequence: CASSPILASTQYF. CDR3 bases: TGTGCCAGCAGCCCTATCCTAGCGAGTACGCAGTATTTT.

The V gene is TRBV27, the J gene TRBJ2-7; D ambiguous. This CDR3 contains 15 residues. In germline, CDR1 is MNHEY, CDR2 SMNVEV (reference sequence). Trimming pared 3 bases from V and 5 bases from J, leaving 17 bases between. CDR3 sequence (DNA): TGTGCCAGCAGTTTTTCCCAAACGGCCGTCCACGAGCAGTACTTC. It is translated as CASSFSQTAVHEQYF.

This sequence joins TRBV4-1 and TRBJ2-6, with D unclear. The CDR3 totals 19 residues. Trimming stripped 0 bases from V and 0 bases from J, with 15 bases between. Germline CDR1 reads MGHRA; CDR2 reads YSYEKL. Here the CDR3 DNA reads TGCGCCAGCAGCCAAGATCGGCCCAGCGCCCACTCTGGGGCCAACGTCCTGACTTTC. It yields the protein CASSQDRPSAHSGANVLTF.

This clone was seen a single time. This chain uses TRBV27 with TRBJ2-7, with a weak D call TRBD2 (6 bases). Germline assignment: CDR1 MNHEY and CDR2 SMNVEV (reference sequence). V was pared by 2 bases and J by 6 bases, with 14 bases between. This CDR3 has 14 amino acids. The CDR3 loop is CASSLAGRYGEQYF. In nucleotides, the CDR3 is TGTGCCAGCAGTTTAGCGGGAAGGTATGGCGAGCAGTACTTC.

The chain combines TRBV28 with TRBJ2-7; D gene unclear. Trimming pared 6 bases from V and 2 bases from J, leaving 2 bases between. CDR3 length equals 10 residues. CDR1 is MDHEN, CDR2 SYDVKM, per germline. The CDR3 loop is CASRAYEQYF. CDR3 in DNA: TGTGCCAGCAGAGCCTACGAGCAGTACTTC.

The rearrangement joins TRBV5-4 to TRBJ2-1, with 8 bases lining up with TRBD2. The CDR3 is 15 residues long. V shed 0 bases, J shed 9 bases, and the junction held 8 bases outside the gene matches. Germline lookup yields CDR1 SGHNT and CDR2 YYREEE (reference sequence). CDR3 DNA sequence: TGTGCCAGCAGCTTGGGGAGCGGGAGTTCAAGTGAGCAGTTCTTC. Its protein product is CASSLGSGSSSEQFF.

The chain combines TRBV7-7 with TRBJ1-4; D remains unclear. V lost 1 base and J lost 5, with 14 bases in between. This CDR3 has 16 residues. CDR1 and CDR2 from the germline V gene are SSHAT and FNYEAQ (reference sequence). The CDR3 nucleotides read TGTGCCAGCAGCTTAGATCAGCGCCAGTCAAATGAAAAACTGTTTTTT. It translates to CASSLDQRQSNEKLFF.

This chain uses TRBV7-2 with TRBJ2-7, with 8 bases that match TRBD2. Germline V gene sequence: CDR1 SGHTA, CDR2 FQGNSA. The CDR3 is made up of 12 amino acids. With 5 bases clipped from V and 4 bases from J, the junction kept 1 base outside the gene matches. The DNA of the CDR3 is TGTGCCAGCAGCGGGACTAGGTACGAGCAGTACTTC. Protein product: CASSGTRYEQYF.

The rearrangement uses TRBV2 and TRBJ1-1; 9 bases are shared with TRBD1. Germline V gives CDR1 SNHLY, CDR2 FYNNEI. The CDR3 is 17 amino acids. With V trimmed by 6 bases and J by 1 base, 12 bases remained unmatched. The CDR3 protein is CASREPTGGSANTEAFF. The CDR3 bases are TGTGCCAGCAGGGAACCTACAGGGGGCTCGGCGAACACTGAAGCTTTCTTT.

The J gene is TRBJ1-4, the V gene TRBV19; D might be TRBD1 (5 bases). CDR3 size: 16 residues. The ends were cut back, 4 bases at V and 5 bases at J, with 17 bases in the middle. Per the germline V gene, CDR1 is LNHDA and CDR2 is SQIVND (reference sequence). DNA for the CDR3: TGTGCCAGTAGTAAGGGACGGCCGGGATCCAATGAAAAACTGTTTTTT. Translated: CASSKGRPGSNEKLFF.

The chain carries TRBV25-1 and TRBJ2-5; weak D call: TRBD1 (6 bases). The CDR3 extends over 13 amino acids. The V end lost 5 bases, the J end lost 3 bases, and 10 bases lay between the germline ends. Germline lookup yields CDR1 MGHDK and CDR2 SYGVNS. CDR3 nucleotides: TGTGCCAGCAGTAACTGGACAGAAGAGACCCAGTACTTC. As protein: CASSNWTEETQYF.

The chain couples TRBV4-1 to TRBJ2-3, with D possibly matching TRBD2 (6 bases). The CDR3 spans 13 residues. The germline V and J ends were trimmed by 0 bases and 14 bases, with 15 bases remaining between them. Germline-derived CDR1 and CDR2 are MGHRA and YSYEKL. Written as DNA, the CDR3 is TGCGCCAGCAGCCAAGATCGGTGGGGGGATCGGTATTTT. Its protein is CASSQDRWGDRYF.

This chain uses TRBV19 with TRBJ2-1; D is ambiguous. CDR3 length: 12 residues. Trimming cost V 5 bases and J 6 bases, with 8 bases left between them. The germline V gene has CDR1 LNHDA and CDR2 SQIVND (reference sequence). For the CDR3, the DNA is TGTGCCAGTAGTTCTGGGGTCAATGAGCAGTTCTTC. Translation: CASSSGVNEQFF.

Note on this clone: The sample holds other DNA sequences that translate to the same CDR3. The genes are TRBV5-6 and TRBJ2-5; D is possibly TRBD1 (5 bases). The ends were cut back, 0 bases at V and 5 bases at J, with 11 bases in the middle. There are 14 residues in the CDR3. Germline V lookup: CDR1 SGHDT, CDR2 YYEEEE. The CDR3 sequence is CASSLVGRQETQYF. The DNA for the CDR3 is TGTGCCAGCAGCTTGGTGGGGCGTCAGGAGACCCAGTACTTC.

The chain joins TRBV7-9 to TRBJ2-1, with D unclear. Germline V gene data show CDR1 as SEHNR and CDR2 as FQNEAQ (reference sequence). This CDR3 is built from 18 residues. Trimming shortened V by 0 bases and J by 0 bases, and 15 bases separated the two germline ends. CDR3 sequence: CASSLARLSTLSYNEQFF. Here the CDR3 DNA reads TGTGCCAGCAGCTTAGCCCGCCTGTCCACCCTCTCCTACAATGAGCAGTTCTTC.

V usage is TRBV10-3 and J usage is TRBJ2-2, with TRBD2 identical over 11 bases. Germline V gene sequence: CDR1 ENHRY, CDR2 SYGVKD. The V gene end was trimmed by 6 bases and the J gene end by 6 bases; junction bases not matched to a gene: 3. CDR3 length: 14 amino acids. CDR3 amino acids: CAIRTSGSAGELFF. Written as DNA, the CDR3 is TGTGCCATCAGAACTAGCGGGAGTGCCGGGGAGCTGTTTTTT.

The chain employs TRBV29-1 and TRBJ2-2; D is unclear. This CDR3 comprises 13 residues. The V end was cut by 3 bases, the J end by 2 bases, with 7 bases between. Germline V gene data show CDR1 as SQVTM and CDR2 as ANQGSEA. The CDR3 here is CSVDLKNTGELFF. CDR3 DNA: TGCAGCGTTGATTTGAAAAACACCGGGGAGCTGTTTTTT.

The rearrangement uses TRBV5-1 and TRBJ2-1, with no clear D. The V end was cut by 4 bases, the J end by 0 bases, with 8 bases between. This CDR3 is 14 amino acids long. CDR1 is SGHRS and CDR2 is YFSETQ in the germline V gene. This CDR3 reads CASSRQSSYNEQFF. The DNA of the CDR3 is TGCGCCAGCAGCCGTCAAAGCTCCTACAATGAGCAGTTCTTC. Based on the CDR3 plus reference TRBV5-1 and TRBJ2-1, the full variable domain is KAGVTQTPRYLIKTRGQQVTLSCSPISGHRSVSWYQQTPGQGLQFLFEYFSETQRNKGNFPGRFSGRQFSNSRSEMNVSTLELGDSALYLCASSRQSSYNEQFFGPGTRLTVL.

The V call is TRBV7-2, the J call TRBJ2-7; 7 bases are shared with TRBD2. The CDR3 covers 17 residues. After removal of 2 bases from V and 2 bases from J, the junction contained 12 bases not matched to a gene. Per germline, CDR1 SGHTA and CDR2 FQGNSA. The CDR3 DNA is TGTGCCAGCAGCTTAAAGGCTGGAGCGGGGCCTGCCTACGAGCAGTACTTC. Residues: CASSLKAGAGPAYEQYF.

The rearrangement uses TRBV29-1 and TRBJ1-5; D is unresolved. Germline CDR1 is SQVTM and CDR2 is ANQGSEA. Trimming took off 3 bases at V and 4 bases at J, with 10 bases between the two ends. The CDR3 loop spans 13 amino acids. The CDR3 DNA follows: TGCAGCGTTGAGGTGAGCCAAAATCAGCCCCAGCATTTT. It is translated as CSVEVSQNQPQHF.

CDR3 residues: CASSLPSGGSSYNEQFF. CDR3 sequence (DNA): TGTGCCAGCAGCTTGCCTAGCGGGGGGAGCTCCTACAATGAGCAGTTCTTC. The rearrangement joins TRBV5-4 to TRBJ2-1; 11 bases line up with TRBD2. After removal of 1 base from V and 0 bases from J, the junction contained 3 bases not matched to a gene. CDR3 length equals 17 residues. Per germline, CDR1 SGHNT and CDR2 YYREEE (reference sequence).

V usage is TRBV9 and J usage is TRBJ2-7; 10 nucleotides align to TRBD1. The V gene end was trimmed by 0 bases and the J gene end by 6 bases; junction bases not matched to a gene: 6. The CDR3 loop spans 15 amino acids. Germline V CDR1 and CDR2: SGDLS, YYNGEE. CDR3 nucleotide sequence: TGTGCCAGCAGCGTAGAGGGGACAGGGGTTTTCGAGCAGTACTTC. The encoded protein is CASSVEGTGVFEQYF. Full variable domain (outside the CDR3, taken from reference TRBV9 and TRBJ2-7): DSGVTQTPKHLITATGQRVTLRCSPRSGDLSVYWYQQSLDQGLQFLIQYYNGEERAKGNILERFSAQQFPDLHSELNLSSLELGDSALYFCASSVEGTGVFEQYFGPGTRLTVT.

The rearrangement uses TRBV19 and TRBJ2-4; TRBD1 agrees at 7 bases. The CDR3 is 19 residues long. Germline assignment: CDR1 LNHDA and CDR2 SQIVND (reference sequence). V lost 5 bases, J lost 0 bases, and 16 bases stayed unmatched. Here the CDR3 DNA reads TGTGCCAGTAGTGGATCGGGGACAGTGATTCACCTAGCCAAAAACATTCAGTACTTC. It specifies CASSGSGTVIHLAKNIQYF.

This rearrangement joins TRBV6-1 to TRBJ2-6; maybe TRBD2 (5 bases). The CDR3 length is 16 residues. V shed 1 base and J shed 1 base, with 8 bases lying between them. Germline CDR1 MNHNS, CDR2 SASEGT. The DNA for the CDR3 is TGTGCCAGCAGTGAAGGGCCGGGATCTGGGGCCAACGTCCTGACTTTC. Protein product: CASSEGPGSGANVLTF.

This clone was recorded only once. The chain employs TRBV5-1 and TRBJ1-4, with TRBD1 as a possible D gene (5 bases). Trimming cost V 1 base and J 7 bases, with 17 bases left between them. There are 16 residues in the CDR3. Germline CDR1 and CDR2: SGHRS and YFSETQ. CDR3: CASSLNAGSGSEKLFF. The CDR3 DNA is TGCGCCAGCAGCTTGAACGCAGGGTCGGGTAGTGAAAAACTGTTTTTT.

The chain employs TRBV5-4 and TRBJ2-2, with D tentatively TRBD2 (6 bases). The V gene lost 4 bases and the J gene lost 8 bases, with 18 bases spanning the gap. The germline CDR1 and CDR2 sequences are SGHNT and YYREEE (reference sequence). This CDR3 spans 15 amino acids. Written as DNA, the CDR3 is TGTGCCAGCAGCCGGGACTTCTCCGAAGCTGGGGAGCTGTTTTTT. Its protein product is CASSRDFSEAGELFF.

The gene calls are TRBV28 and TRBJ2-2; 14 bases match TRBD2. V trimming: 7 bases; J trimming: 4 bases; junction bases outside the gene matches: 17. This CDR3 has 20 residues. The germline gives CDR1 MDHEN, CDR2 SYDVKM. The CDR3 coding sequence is TGTGCCAGCACCAAACCTCCGGGACTAGCGGGAGTTGGAATCACCGGGGAGCTGTTTTTT. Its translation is CASTKPPGLAGVGITGELFF.